The 28 T cell receptor beta chains in this list originate from one sample, sequenced in a study of T cells in Graves' hyperthyroidism and ophthalmopathy. What was amplified from RNA transcripts were TCR beta CDR3 regions. HTBI primers were the set used in a first-round RT-PCR of the TCR CDR3. TCRdb re-derived calls from the multiplex PCR reads in MiXCR, one entry per CDR3 protein. The sample holds hundreds of thousands of distinct CDR3 sequences, roughly 17% seen once. The specimen sequenced was blood. Every receptor here comes from a woman aged 18-30 years with Graves' hyperthyroidism.

The J gene is TRBJ2-3, the V gene TRBV20-1, with TRBD2 identical over 7 bases. Germline values: CDR1 DFQATT, CDR2 SNEGSKA (reference sequence). The CDR3 contains 17 residues. V dropped 3 bases and J dropped 2; count of bases not matched to a gene: 14. In DNA form, the CDR3 reads TGCAGTGCTAGGGAGCTAGCGGATCCCTCTCACACAGATACGCAGTATTTT. Translated: CSARELADPSHTDTQYF.

V gene TRBV12-3 or TRBV12-4 combines with J gene TRBJ2-1; 7 nucleotides line up with TRBD1. V dropped 0 bases and J dropped 6; count of bases not matched to a gene: 8. The CDR3 is made up of 16 amino acids. The CDR3 bases are TGTGCCAGCAGTTTAGCCCCGACAGGGTGGTTCAATGAGCAGTTCTTC. Protein: CASSLAPTGWFNEQFF.

Ten or more counts support this clonotype. The genes are TRBV7-9 and TRBJ2-1; D is perhaps TRBD2 (5 bases). The CDR3 is 16 amino acids. The ends were cut back, 1 base at V and 2 bases at J, with 12 bases in the middle. The germline V gene has CDR1 SEHNR and CDR2 FQNEAQ (reference sequence). The CDR3 DNA reads TGTGCCAGCAGCTTAGTCGTGGGAGTAACCTACAATGAGCAGTTCTTC. It codes for CASSLVVGVTYNEQFF.

V is TRBV27 and J is TRBJ2-6; unclear D gene. In germline, CDR1 is MNHEY, CDR2 SMNVEV (reference sequence). CDR3 length equals 16 residues. V lost 1 base to trimming and J lost 0 bases, with 7 bases between them. CDR3 nucleotides: TGTGCCAGCAGTTTATTCGGTGTCTCTGGGGCCAACGTCCTGACTTTC. Residues: CASSLFGVSGANVLTF. The variable domain in full, with the rest retrieved from reference TRBV27 and TRBJ2-6, is EAQVTQNPRYLITVTGKKLTVTCSQNMNHEYMSWYRQDPGLGLRQIYYSMNVEVTDKGDVPEGYKVSRKEKRNFPLILESPSPNQTSLYFCASSLFGVSGANVLTFGAGSRLTVL.

The CDR3 nucleotides read TGTGCCAGCAGCTTAGCGTCCGCTAGCCTAAGGAGGAATGAGCAGTTCTTC. Its translation is CASSLASASLRRNEQFF. The chain has TRBV4-2 and TRBJ2-1; D possibly corresponds to TRBD2 (5 bases). The length of the CDR3 is 17 residues. Germline lookup yields CDR1 LGHNA and CDR2 YNFKEQ. Trimming removed 5 bases at V and 7 bases at J, with 24 bases between.

This clonotype has ten or more counts. The CDR3: CATSEHGDYGYTF. CDR3 DNA sequence: TGTGCCACCAGTGAGCACGGAGACTATGGCTACACCTTC. The rearrangement uses TRBV24-1 and TRBJ1-2; D is undetermined. This CDR3 is built from 13 residues. CDR1 KGHDR and CDR2 SFDVKD come from the germline V gene. The V and J ends lost 4 bases and 3 bases respectively, with 8 bases between them.

Only a few counts were recorded for this clonotype. The CDR3 is CASSYKRQLAQETQYF. CDR3 DNA sequence: TGTGCCAGCAGTTACAAGAGACAGCTTGCCCAAGAGACCCAGTACTTC. The genes are TRBV6-6 and TRBJ2-5; D is perhaps TRBD1 (5 bases). V was pared by 2 bases and J by 1 base, with 14 bases between. The germline gives CDR1 MNHNY, CDR2 SVGAGI (reference sequence). This CDR3 is 16 amino acids long.

The chain has TRBV19 and TRBJ2-6, with a weak D call TRBD2 (6 bases). Trimming cost V 10 bases and J 2 bases, with 24 bases left between them. Germline CDR1 reads LNHDA; CDR2 reads SQIVND (reference sequence). This CDR3 contains 18 residues. CDR3 protein: CATRLVRGQVPGANVLTF. The CDR3 nucleotides read TGTGCCACCCGACTAGTAAGAGGTCAGGTCCCTGGGGCCAACGTCCTGACTTTC. Using reference TRBV19 and TRBJ2-6 for the parts outside the CDR3, the full variable domain is DGGITQSPKYLFRKEGQNVTLSCEQNLNHDAMYWYRQDPGQGLRLIYYSQIVNDFQKGDIAEGYSVSREKKESFPLTVTSAQKNPTAFYLCATRLVRGQVPGANVLTFGAGSRLTVL.

At least ten counts were recorded for this clonotype. The V and J genes are TRBV6-5 and TRBJ2-5, with 7 bases lining up with TRBD2. Germline CDR1 and CDR2: MNHEY and SVGAGI. This CDR3 comprises 15 residues. V dropped 0 bases and J dropped 0; count of bases not matched to a gene: 1. The CDR3 spells CASSYSGGDQETQYF. CDR3 bases: TGTGCCAGCAGTTACTCGGGGGGGGACCAAGAGACCCAGTACTTC.

This clonotype was seen many times. CDR3 in DNA: TGTGCCAGCAGTCAAGGACAGGCTGCGACCGGGGAGCTGTTTTTT. Protein product: CASSQGQAATGELFF. The chain uses TRBV2 and TRBJ2-2; 7 bases match TRBD1. The CDR3 runs 15 residues. V dropped 5 bases and J dropped 5; count of bases not matched to a gene: 8. The germline gives CDR1 SNHLY, CDR2 FYNNEI.

This clonotype was counted at least ten times. CDR3 sequence reads: CASSQGNGNQPQHF. CDR3 coding DNA: TGTGCCAGCTCACAGGGTAATGGCAATCAGCCCCAGCATTTT. This chain uses TRBV18 with TRBJ1-5; no reliable D call. The CDR3 extends over 14 amino acids. Germline V gene lookup returns CDR1 KGHSH and CDR2 LQKENI. V was trimmed by 4 bases and J by 2 bases, leaving 9 bases between them.

CDR3: CASSYSSSTNQPQHF. The DNA of the CDR3 is TGTGCCAGCAGTTACTCGTCAAGTACCAATCAGCCCCAGCATTTT. J is TRBJ1-5 and V is TRBV6-5; no reliable D call. This CDR3 is 15 amino acids long. Germline CDR1 reads MNHEY; CDR2 reads SVGAGI. Deletions cut 0 bases from V and 3 bases from J, with 9 bases between.

This clonotype came up a few times. The germline gene is not matched at one end of the junction; a read error may be the cause. The rearrangement links TRBV6-2 or TRBV6-3 to TRBJ1-6; weak D call: TRBD1 (5 bases). The V gene's germline CDR1 is MNHEY and CDR2 SVGEGT. The CDR3 is 15 residues long. For the CDR3, the DNA is TGTGCCAGCAGTTACAAAGACAGCTCCAATTCACCCCCCCACTTT. Amino acids: CASSYKDSSNSPPHF.

This clonotype was observed at least ten times. The V gene is TRBV24-1, the J gene TRBJ2-1; D gene unclear. Germline V gene lookup returns CDR1 KGHDR and CDR2 SFDVKD. V lost 3 bases, J lost 0 bases, and 8 bases lay in between. The CDR3 runs to 15 residues. CDR3 residues: CATSDGYSSYNEQFF. The CDR3 DNA follows: TGTGCCACCAGTGATGGTTACAGCTCCTACAATGAGCAGTTCTTC.

This clonotype was found many times. The V and J genes are TRBV6-6 and TRBJ1-1, with unresolved D. The CDR3 contains 15 residues. The germline V and J ends were trimmed by 2 bases and 1 base, with 11 bases remaining between them. Germline V gene sequence: CDR1 MNHNY, CDR2 SVGAGI (reference sequence). Written as DNA, the CDR3 is TGTGCCAGCAGTTACCCCTCCGGGTCGAACACTGAAGCTTTCTTT. The encoded protein is CASSYPSGSNTEAFF.

This clonotype has at least ten counts. The rearrangement joins TRBV6-1 to TRBJ2-7, with D possibly TRBD1 on 5 matching bases. Trimming removed 6 bases at V and 0 bases at J, with 15 bases between. This CDR3 has 15 residues. Germline V gene lookup returns CDR1 MNHNS and CDR2 SASEGT. The CDR3 DNA is TGTGCCAGCAGGAGGACATCGAAGAACTCCTACGAGCAGTACTTC. Its protein product is CASRRTSKNSYEQYF.

This clonotype was seen a handful of times. The rearrangement links TRBV6-1 to TRBJ2-3; 10 positions match TRBD2. There are 17 residues in the CDR3. Germline values: CDR1 MNHNS, CDR2 SASEGT. The J segment lost 3 bases and the V segment lost 6 bases, leaving 12 bases of the junction unmatched. The CDR3 nucleotides are TGTGCCAGCAGCCGACCAGTAGCGGGAGGTCGGACAGATACGCAGTATTTT. This translates into CASSRPVAGGRTDTQYF.

This clonotype was observed a few times. The gene calls are TRBV20-1 and TRBJ2-7; TRBD1 matches at 7 bases. Germline-derived CDR1 and CDR2 are DFQATT and SNEGSKA (reference sequence). With 3 bases clipped from V and 2 bases from J, the junction kept 10 bases outside the gene matches. There are 15 residues in the CDR3. The CDR3 protein is CSARDWTGGAYEQYF. The DNA of the CDR3 is TGCAGTGCTAGGGACTGGACAGGCGGAGCCTACGAGCAGTACTTC.

V usage is TRBV4-2 and J usage is TRBJ1-2, with unresolved D. Germline V gene lookup returns CDR1 LGHNA and CDR2 YNFKEQ. The CDR3 runs to 14 residues. V lost 0 bases to trimming and J lost 4 bases, with 9 bases between them. The CDR3 coding sequence is TGTGCCAGCAGCCAAGAAGGAACAGCCTATGGCTACACCTTC. Translation gives CASSQEGTAYGYTF.

This clonotype was seen repeatedly, ten times or more. J is TRBJ2-7 and V is TRBV12-3 or TRBV12-4; no clear D. With 3 bases removed from V and 3 bases from J, the gap between germline ends came to 9 bases. The CDR3 consists of 13 residues. The CDR3 DNA reads as TGTGCCAGCAGTTTGCCAGGCCACTACGAGCAGTACTTC. This encodes CASSLPGHYEQYF.

The V gene is TRBV7-9, the J gene TRBJ2-3; D is possibly TRBD1 (6 bases). Germline V lookup: CDR1 SEHNR, CDR2 FQNEAQ (reference sequence). The CDR3 has 19 amino acids. The V and J ends lost 5 bases and 0 bases respectively, with 24 bases between them. In DNA, the CDR3 is TGTGCCAGCAGCCTCGGAATGCTCACAGGGCGGGTGAGCACAGATACGCAGTATTTT. Its translation: CASSLGMLTGRVSTDTQYF.

This clonotype was counted once. The chain recombines TRBV29-1 with TRBJ2-1; 7 bases fit TRBD1. This CDR3 comprises 18 residues. Germline values: CDR1 SQVTM, CDR2 ANQGSEA. Losses at the gene ends were 5 bases for V and 5 bases for J; bases not matched to a gene: 21. The CDR3 here is CSVFPGRGFKFFDNEQFF. In DNA, the CDR3 is TGCAGCGTTTTTCCGGGCAGGGGGTTCAAATTTTTCGACAATGAGCAGTTCTTC.

Ten or more counts support this clonotype. J is TRBJ1-2 and V is TRBV6-1; TRBD1 is a possible D gene (5 bases). V lost 5 bases and J lost 0, with 10 bases in between. Looked up from germline, CDR1 is MNHNS and CDR2 is SASEGT. This CDR3 has 14 residues. The CDR3 region has the DNA TGTGCCAGCAGTTACGGGGGGGCTAACTATGGCTACACCTTC. This codes for CASSYGGANYGYTF.

The rearrangement joins TRBV6-4 to TRBJ1-1; D uncertain. CDR1 MRHNA and CDR2 SNTAGT come from the germline V gene. Between the trimmed V and J ends, which lost 5 bases and 8 bases, there was a span of 12 bases. The CDR3 contains 12 residues. The CDR3 loop is CASSRTFWEAFF. CDR3 coding DNA: TGTGCCAGCAGTCGGACCTTTTGGGAAGCTTTCTTT.

This clonotype was counted many times. The CDR3 DNA is TGTGCCAGCAGACCCAACAGGACCCCATTGTTCTTC. It encodes CASRPNRTPLFF. This chain links TRBV2 with TRBJ2-1, with D perhaps TRBD1 (5 bases). This CDR3 has 12 amino acids. V was pared by 6 bases and J by 15 bases, with 18 bases between. CDR1 is SNHLY, CDR2 FYNNEI, per germline. The full variable domain, with the rest looked up from reference TRBV2 and TRBJ2-1, is EPEVTQTPSHQVTQMGQEVILRCVPISNHLYFYWYRQILGQKVEFLVSFYNNEISEKSEIFDDQFSVERPDGSNFTLKIRSTKLEDSAMYFCASRPNRTPLFFGPGTRLTVL.

The chain uses TRBV30 and TRBJ1-4, with D possibly being TRBD1 (5 bases). Between the trimmed V and J ends, which lost 0 bases and 7 bases, there was a span of 12 bases. This CDR3 is 14 amino acids long. Germline V gene lookup returns CDR1 GTSNPN and CDR2 SVGIG (reference sequence). The CDR3 bases are TGTGCCTGGAGTGTGGCAGGGTGGGGTGAAAAACTGTTTTTT. The encoded protein is CAWSVAGWGEKLFF.

The chain joins TRBV20-1 to TRBJ1-4, with TRBD1 as a possible D gene (5 bases). The CDR3 is 15 amino acids. V was pared by 3 bases and J by 0 bases, with 11 bases between. The germline V gene encodes CDR1 DFQATT and CDR2 SNEGSKA (reference sequence). The CDR3 bases are TGCAGTGCTAGGGGGGAGTTTGCAACTAATGAAAAACTGTTTTTT. Protein product: CSARGEFATNEKLFF.

This clonotype came up many times. The V gene is TRBV28, the J gene TRBJ1-1; D is possibly TRBD1 (6 bases). Per germline, CDR1 MDHEN and CDR2 SYDVKM. Between the trimmed V and J ends, which lost 7 bases and 6 bases, there was a span of 24 bases. This CDR3 spans 16 amino acids. The CDR3 nucleotides read TGTGCCAGCAACGTAGGGGGGGCGAGTGGGGCGGCTGAAGCTTTCTTT. Amino acid sequence: CASNVGGASGAAEAFF.